This is a list of T cell receptor beta chains from one sample in a study of shared clonotypes between healthy human individuals. Sequencing was performed with immunoSEQ multiplex PCR; in TCRdb, only in-frame clones are kept and a portion is missing. The sample shows millions of clones, roughly 94% of them seen only once. The source material was naive CD4+ T cells sorted from blood. The receptors shown here come from a man between 18 and 35 years old in good health. The CDR3 runs from the conserved cysteine through the conserved F or W. Each record gives: V gene, D gene, J gene, clone size, CDR3 protein, CDR3 DNA. The D gene is left open where the match is weak. Size values are once, few and many counts, or a class for expanded clones, and some rows have none.

V: TRBV6-6; D: .; J: TRBJ2-3; size: .; CDR3: CASSDRADTQYF; DNA: TGTGCCAGCAGTGATAGGGCAGATACGCAGTATTTT
V: TRBV6-4; D: TRBD2; J: TRBJ2-1; size: .; CDR3: CANLIQPGLAIGDEQFF; DNA: TGTGCCAACCTTATCCAGCCCGGACTAGCGATAGGCGATGAGCAGTTCTTC
V: TRBV6-5; D: TRBD2; J: TRBJ2-1; size: .; CDR3: CASSYQLAEHNEQFF; DNA: TGTGCCAGCAGTTACCAACTAGCGGAACACAATGAGCAGTTCTTC
V: TRBV6-5; D: TRBD1; J: TRBJ1-1; size: .; CDR3: CASSTGTGVTEAFF; DNA: TGTGCCAGCAGCACCGGGACAGGGGTAACTGAAGCTTTCTTT
V: TRBV6-1; D: .; J: TRBJ1-1; size: .; CDR3: CASSEAQALLWTEAFF; DNA: TGTGCCAGCAGTGAAGCGCAGGCCCTTTTGTGGACTGAAGCTTTCTTT
V: TRBV5-1; D: .; J: TRBJ1-6; size: .; CDR3: CASSLGVGGSDNSPLHF; DNA: TGCGCCAGCAGCTTGGGGGTCGGGGGAAGTGATAATTCACCCCTCCACTTT
V: TRBV18; D: .; J: TRBJ2-7; size: .; CDR3: CASSLTEYYEQYF; DNA: TGTGCCAGCTCACTGACCGAATACTACGAGCAGTACTTC
V: TRBV6-5; D: TRBD1; J: TRBJ1-2; size: .; CDR3: CASNPQGANYGYTF; DNA: TGTGCCAGCAACCCGCAGGGGGCCAACTATGGCTACACCTTC
V: TRBV6-5; D: TRBD1; J: TRBJ1-2; size: once; CDR3: CASSYSKGTGRNGYTF; DNA: TGTGCCAGCAGTTACTCAAAGGGGACAGGGCGCAATGGCTACACCTTC
V: TRBV19; D: TRBD1; J: TRBJ2-3; size: .; CDR3: CASSFQGQWTDTQYF; DNA: TGTGCCAGTAGTTTCCAGGGACAGTGGACAGATACGCAGTATTTT
V: TRBV7-7; D: .; J: TRBJ1-6; size: .; CDR3: CASSLALSGPEPRFTLHF; DNA: TGTGCTAGCAGCTTAGCGCTAAGCGGGCCCGAACCTCGATTCACCCTCCACTTT
V: TRBV20-1; D: .; J: TRBJ2-5; size: .; CDR3: CSARRVQTQYF; DNA: TGCAGTGCTAGGAGGGTACAGACCCAGTACTTC
V: TRBV13; D: TRBD2; J: TRBJ2-5; size: .; CDR3: CASSSRLAVETQYF; DNA: TGTGCCAGCAGCTCAAGACTAGCGGTAGAGACCCAGTACTTC
V: TRBV13; D: .; J: TRBJ2-2; size: .; CDR3: CASSLLTGRTGELFF; DNA: TGTGCCAGCAGCTTGTTGACAGGGAGGACCGGGGAGCTGTTTTTT
V: TRBV7-9; D: TRBD1; J: TRBJ1-2; size: .; CDR3: CASSLYPGTARYGYTF; DNA: TGTGCCAGCAGCTTGTACCCCGGGACAGCCCGCTATGGCTACACCTTC
V: TRBV7-9; D: .; J: TRBJ1-5; size: .; CDR3: CASSPQGPQPQHF; DNA: TGTGCCAGCAGCCCACAGGGTCCCCAGCCCCAGCATTTT
V: TRBV5-5; D: TRBD1; J: TRBJ1-1; size: few; CDR3: CASSWDSFTEAFF; DNA: TGTGCCAGCAGCTGGGACAGTTTCACTGAAGCTTTCTTT
V: TRBV28; D: .; J: TRBJ1-2; size: .; CDR3: CASSSGLYGYTF; DNA: TGTGCCAGCAGCTCCGGCCTATATGGCTACACCTTC
V: TRBV18; D: .; J: TRBJ2-5; size: .; CDR3: CASSPLTSQETQYF; DNA: TGTGCCAGCTCACCACTAACTAGTCAAGAGACCCAGTACTTC
V: TRBV19; D: .; J: TRBJ2-1; size: .; CDR3: CASSTVAGKNEQFF; DNA: TGTGCCAGTAGTACGGTTGCAGGGAAAAATGAGCAGTTCTTC
V: TRBV11-3; D: TRBD2; J: TRBJ2-3; size: .; CDR3: CASSLGTAGENTQYF; DNA: TGTGCCAGCAGCTTAGGAACAGCGGGAGAAAATACGCAGTATTTT
V: TRBV5-1; D: TRBD2; J: TRBJ2-7; size: .; CDR3: CASSPGLGNYEQYF; DNA: TGCGCCAGCAGCCCGGGACTAGGTAATTACGAGCAGTACTTC
V: TRBV5-6; D: .; J: TRBJ1-5; size: .; CDR3: CASSFRGVRVNQPQHF; DNA: TGTGCCAGCAGCTTCCGGGGGGTGAGGGTCAATCAGCCCCAGCATTTT
V: TRBV2; D: TRBD2; J: TRBJ2-1; size: .; CDR3: CASMREHNEQFF; DNA: TGTGCCAGCATGCGGGAGCATAATGAGCAGTTCTTC
V: TRBV11-2; D: TRBD1; J: TRBJ1-6; size: .; CDR3: CASSLTGGTLHF; DNA: TGTGCCAGCAGCCTCACAGGGGGAACCCTCCACTTT
V: TRBV5-1; D: .; J: TRBJ2-2; size: once; CDR3: CASSPEGSGELFF; DNA: TGCGCCAGCAGCCCGGAAGGTTCCGGGGAGCTGTTTTTT
V: TRBV29-1; D: TRBD1; J: TRBJ2-1; size: once; CDR3: CSVLDREGQFF; DNA: TGCAGCGTTCTGGACAGGGAAGGGCAGTTCTTC
V: TRBV9; D: .; J: TRBJ1-2; size: .; CDR3: CASSRQMDYGYTF; DNA: TGTGCCAGCAGTCGCCAAATGGACTATGGCTACACCTTC
V: TRBV5-4; D: .; J: TRBJ2-7; size: .; CDR3: CASSGGGGMIYEQYF; DNA: TGTGCCAGCAGCGGGGGAGGCGGGATGATCTACGAGCAGTACTTC
V: TRBV2; D: TRBD2; J: TRBJ2-1; size: .; CDR3: CASSDGREPYNEQFF; DNA: TGTGCCAGCAGTGATGGGAGGGAACCGTACAATGAGCAGTTCTTC
V: TRBV27; D: .; J: TRBJ2-5; size: .; CDR3: CASSLWGRETQYF; DNA: TGTGCCAGCAGTTTGTGGGGGAGAGAGACCCAGTACTTC
V: TRBV7-3; D: .; J: TRBJ2-5; size: .; CDR3: CASSLKPTVQETQYF; DNA: TGTGCCAGCAGCTTAAAACCGACCGTTCAAGAGACCCAGTACTTC
V: TRBV5-1; D: .; J: TRBJ1-6; size: .; CDR3: CASSLVGGTSYNSPLHF; DNA: TGCGCCAGCAGCTTGGTCGGGGGGACCTCCTATAATTCACCCCTCCACTTT
V: TRBV7-6; D: .; J: TRBJ1-4; size: .; CDR3: CASSLAYATNEKLFF; DNA: TGTGCCAGCAGCTTAGCTTACGCAACTAATGAAAAACTGTTTTTT
V: TRBV5-1; D: .; J: TRBJ2-3; size: .; CDR3: CASSLQGLAADTQYF; DNA: TGCGCCAGCAGCTTACAGGGCCTGGCGGCGGATACGCAGTATTTT
V: TRBV2; D: TRBD1; J: TRBJ1-6; size: .; CDR3: CASRTTGVGSSYNSPLHF; DNA: TGTGCCAGCAGGACTACAGGGGTAGGGAGCTCCTATAATTCACCCCTCCACTTT
V: TRBV10-3; D: TRBD2; J: TRBJ2-3; size: .; CDR3: CAADSGTRGDTQYF; DNA: TGTGCCGCCGATAGCGGGACTCGTGGAGATACGCAGTATTTT